This T cell receptor beta chain was sequenced during a study of shared clonotypes between healthy human individuals. Profiling relied on immunoSEQ multiplex PCR, and the TCRdb table lists in-frame clones only, not all of them. The sample consists of about 690,000 clones, 90% of them appearing once. V shed 1 base and J shed 0 bases, with 10 bases lying between them. The CDR3 runs 16 residues. In germline, CDR1 is SGHRS, CDR2 YFSETQ. This clone was detected only once. Source material: memory CD8+ T cells from PBMCs. Stated subset: CD45RO+ cells pooled with CCR7-negative TemRA cells. The chain uses TRBV5-1 and TRBJ1-4, with D uncertain. This receptor was obtained from a man aged 18 to 30 in good health. Some clones in this sample may be carry-over from other donors' samples. The CDR3 is CASSLLGLATNEKLFF. In DNA form, the CDR3 reads TGCGCCAGCAGCTTGTTGGGCCTTGCAACTAATGAAAAACTGTTTTTT.